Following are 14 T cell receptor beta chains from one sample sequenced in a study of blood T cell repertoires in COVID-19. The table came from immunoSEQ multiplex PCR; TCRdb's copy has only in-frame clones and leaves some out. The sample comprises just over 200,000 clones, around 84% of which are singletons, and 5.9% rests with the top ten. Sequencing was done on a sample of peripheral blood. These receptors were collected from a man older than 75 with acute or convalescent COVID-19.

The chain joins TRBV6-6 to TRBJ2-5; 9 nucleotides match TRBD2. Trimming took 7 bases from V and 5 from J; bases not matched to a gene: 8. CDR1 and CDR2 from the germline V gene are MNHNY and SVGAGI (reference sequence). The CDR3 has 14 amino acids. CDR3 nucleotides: TGTGCCAGCAAGGGAGGCGGGAGGGGGGAGACCCAGTACTTC. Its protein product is CASKGGGRGETQYF.

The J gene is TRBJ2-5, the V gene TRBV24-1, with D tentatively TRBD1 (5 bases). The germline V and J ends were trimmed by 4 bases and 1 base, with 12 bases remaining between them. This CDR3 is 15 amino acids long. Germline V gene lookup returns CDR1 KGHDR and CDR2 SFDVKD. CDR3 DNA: TGTGCCACCAGTGACCCGACAGAGCCCCAAGAGACCCAGTACTTC. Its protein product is CATSDPTEPQETQYF.

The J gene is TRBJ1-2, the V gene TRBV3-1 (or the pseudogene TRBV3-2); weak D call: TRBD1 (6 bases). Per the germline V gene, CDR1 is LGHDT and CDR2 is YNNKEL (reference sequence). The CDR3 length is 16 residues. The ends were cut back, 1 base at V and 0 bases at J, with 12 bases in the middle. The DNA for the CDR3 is TGTGCCAGCAGCCAAGGATTGACAGGCGCTAACTATGGCTACACCTTC. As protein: CASSQGLTGANYGYTF.

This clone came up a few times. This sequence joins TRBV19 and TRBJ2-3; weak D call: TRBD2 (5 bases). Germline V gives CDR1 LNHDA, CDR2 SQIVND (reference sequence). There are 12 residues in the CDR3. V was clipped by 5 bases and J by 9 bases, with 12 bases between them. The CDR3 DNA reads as TGTGCCAGTAGTCCCCATGGGGAGACGCAGTATTTT. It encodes CASSPHGETQYF.

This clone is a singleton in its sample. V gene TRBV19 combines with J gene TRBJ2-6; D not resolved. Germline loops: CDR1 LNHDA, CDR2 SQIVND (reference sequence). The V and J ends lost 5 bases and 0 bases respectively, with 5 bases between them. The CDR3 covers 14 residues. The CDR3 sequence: CASSEHSGANVLTF. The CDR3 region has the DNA TGTGCCAGTAGTGAGCACTCTGGGGCCAACGTCCTGACTTTC.

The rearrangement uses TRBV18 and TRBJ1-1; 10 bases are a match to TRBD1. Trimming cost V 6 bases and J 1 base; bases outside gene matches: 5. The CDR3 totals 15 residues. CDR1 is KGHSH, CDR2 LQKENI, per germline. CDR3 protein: CASSGQGQGNTEAFF. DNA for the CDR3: TGTGCCAGCTCGGGACAGGGGCAGGGGAACACTGAAGCTTTCTTT.

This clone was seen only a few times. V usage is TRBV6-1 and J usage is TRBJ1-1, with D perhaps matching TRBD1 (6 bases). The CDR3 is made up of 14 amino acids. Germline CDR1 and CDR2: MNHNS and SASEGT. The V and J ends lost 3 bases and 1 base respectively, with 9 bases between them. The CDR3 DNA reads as TGTGCCAGCAGTGACAGGGGTAAGAACACTGAAGCTTTCTTT. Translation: CASSDRGKNTEAFF.

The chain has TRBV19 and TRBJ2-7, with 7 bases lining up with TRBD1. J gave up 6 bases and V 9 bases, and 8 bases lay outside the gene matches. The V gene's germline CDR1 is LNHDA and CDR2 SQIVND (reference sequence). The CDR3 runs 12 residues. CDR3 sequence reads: CASGTEGSEQYF. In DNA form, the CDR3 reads TGTGCCAGCGGGACAGAGGGAAGCGAGCAGTACTTC.

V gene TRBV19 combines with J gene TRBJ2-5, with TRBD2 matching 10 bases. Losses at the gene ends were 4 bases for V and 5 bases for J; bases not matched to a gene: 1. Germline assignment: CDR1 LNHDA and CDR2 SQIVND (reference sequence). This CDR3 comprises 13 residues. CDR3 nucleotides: TGTGCCAGTAGTAGTAGCGGGAGGGAGACCCAGTACTTC. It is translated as CASSSSGRETQYF.

DNA of the CDR3: TGTGCTAGTATGGCGGGGGGCTACGAGCAGTACGTC. It encodes CASMAGGYEQYV. The rearrangement joins TRBV12-5 to TRBJ2-7, with 8 bases lining up with TRBD2. CDR3 length equals 12 residues. Germline loops: CDR1 LGHNT, CDR2 FRNRAP. With V trimmed by 8 bases and J by 3 bases, 3 bases remained unmatched.

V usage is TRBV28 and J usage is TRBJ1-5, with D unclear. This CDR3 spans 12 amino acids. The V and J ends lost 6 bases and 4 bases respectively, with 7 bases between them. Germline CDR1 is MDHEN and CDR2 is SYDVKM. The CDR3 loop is CASRLINQPQHF. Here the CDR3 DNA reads TGTGCCAGCAGACTTATTAATCAGCCCCAGCATTTT. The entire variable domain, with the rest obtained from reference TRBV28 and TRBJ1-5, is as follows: DVKVTQSSRYLVKRTGEKVFLECVQDMDHENMFWYRQDPGLGLRLIYFSYDVKMKEKGDIPEGYSVSREKKERFSLILESASTNQTSMYLCASRLINQPQHFGDGTRLSIL.

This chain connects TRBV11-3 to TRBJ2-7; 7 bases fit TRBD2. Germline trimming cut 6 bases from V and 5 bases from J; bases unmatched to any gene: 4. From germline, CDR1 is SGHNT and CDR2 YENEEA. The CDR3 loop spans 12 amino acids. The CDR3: CASSWTSHEQYV. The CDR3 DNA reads TGTGCCAGCAGTTGGACTAGTCACGAGCAGTACGTC.

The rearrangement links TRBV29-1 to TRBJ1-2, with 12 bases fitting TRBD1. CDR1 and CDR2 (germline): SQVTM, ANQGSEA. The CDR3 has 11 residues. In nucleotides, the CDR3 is TGCATTGGGACAGGGGGCGATGGCTACACCTTC. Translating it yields CIGTGGDGYTF. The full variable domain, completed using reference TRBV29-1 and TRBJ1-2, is SAVISQKPSRDICQRGTSLTIQCQVDSQVTMMFWYRQQPGQSLTLIATANQGSEATYESGFVIDKFPISRPNLTFSTLTVSNMSPEDSSIYLCIGTGGDGYTFGSGTRLTVV.

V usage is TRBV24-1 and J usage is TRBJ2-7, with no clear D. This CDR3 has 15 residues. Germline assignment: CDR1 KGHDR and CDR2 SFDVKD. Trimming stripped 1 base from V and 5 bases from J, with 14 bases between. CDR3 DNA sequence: TGTGCCACCAGTGATTTCCAATCTGTACCAGACGAGCAGTACGTC. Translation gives CATSDFQSVPDEQYV.